This T cell receptor beta chain was found in a study of metastatic and nonmetastatic thyroid tumors (dated by TCRdb to about 2020). About the full investigation: Repertoires were compared across peripheral blood and tumor or nodule tissue samples from malignant and benign thyroid patients. Overall study results and their limits: In both blood and tumor samples, TCR beta diversity was reported to be significantly higher in malignant tumors than in benign nodules.

Reading from cysteine to valine, the CDR3 counts 11 amino acids. CDR3 DNA is the only sequence kept; it has 33 bases, read in frame from the first base. The germline V gene supplies CDR1 SNHLY and CDR2 FYNNEI. To prepare the library, PCR was applied. These reads were obtained on an Illumina HiSeq 4000. High-throughput sequencing was used to profile the TCR beta-chain CDR3 region of every patient. Under the source paper's analysis protocol: The researchers built a classifier to tell apart papillary thyroid cancer patients with distant metastasis, based on CDR3 differences among clinicopathological groups. Repertoire diversity was assessed with the Shannon index, and tumor-blood repertoire similarity with the Morisita-Horn index. The public reads were quality trimmed at Q25 with fastp and then assembled into clones with MiXCR by TCRdb, keeping productive beta chains. The V and J calls were determined by TCRdb, not by the authors. In all, the sample holds 8,000 or so clones, and over 25% of those were seen once. Approximately 19% of the sample lies in the top ten.

None of the patients had been given any treatment before thyroid surgery. Using T-cell receptor beta sequencing, the study looked back at clinical samples from patients collected from the early 2010s to the late 2010s. Of note for this clone: The antigen this receptor binds is unknown. No much larger clone exists at a distance of one base, and base qualities are not known.

The V and J segments used are TRBV2 and TRBJ2-7; the D gene is possibly TRBD2, with 6 bases matching. Sequenced sample: adjacent normal tissue. The receptor comes from a female donor with papillary thyroid cancer or a benign thyroid nodule (not recorded which). Some clones in this sample may be carry-over from other donors' samples. The CDR3 reads CAIIAGNDLYV. The DNA sequence is as follows: TGCGCCATCATCGCGGGGAATGATCTCTACGTC.